This T cell receptor (beta chain) was retrieved from a study of long-term antiretroviral therapy in people with HIV. Study context: There is a gap of about a decade between the earliest samples and the later 2015 immediate-ART recommendation.

The V and J ends lost 6 bases and 5 bases respectively, with 13 bases between them. Germline V lookup: CDR1 SGHNT, CDR2 YYREEE (reference sequence). The CDR3 consists of 13 residues. Findings and caveats of the study: Across all time points, the repertoire was dominated by clones that expanded before ART. Blood draws took place between about 2003 and 2017 and possibly involved older ART regimens.

Researchers ran immunoSEQ v3.0 at survey level. Sequencing aimed at roughly 35,000-55,000 T-cell genomes per sample. Repertoires were generated with immunoSEQ multiplex PCR, while TCRdb's copy carries only in-frame clones and drops some. The sample lists around 15,000 clones; roughly nine tenths were seen once. To note about this clone: What it binds is unknown.

The specimen comprised unsorted PBMCs, sampled 0.6 years after starting antiretroviral therapy. The sequence was obtained from a middle-aged woman with HIV. The chain carries TRBV5-4 and TRBJ2-3; no clear D. The CDR3 region is CASTVVGRDTQYF. CDR3 in DNA: TGTGCCAGCACTGTGGTAGGTCGAGATACGCAGTATTTT.